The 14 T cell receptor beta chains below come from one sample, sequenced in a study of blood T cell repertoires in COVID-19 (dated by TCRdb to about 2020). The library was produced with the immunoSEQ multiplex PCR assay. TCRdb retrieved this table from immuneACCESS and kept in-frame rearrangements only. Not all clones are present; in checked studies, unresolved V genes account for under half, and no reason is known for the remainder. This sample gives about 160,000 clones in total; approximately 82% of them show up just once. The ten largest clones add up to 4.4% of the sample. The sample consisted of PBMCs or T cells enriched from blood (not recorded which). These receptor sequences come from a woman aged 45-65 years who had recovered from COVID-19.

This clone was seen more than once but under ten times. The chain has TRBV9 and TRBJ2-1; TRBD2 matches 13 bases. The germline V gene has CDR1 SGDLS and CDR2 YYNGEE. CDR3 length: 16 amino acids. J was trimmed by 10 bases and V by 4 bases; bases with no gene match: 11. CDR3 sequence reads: CASSPPGTSGIGEQFF. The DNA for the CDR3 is TGTGCCAGCAGCCCGCCCGGGACTAGCGGGATAGGCGAGCAGTTCTTC.

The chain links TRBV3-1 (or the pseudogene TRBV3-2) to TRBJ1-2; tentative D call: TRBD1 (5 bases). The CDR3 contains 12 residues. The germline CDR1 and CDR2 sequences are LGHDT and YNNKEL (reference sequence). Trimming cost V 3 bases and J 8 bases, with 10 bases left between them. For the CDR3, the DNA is TGTGCCAGCAGCCAGGGGAACAGGGGCTACACCTTC. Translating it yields CASSQGNRGYTF.

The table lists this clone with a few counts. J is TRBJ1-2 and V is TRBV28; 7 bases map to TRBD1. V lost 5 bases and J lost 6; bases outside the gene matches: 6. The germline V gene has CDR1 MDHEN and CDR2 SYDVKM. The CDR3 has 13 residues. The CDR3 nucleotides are TGTGCCAGCAGTCAGGGGGGCGTAGATGGCTACACCTTC. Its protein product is CASSQGGVDGYTF.

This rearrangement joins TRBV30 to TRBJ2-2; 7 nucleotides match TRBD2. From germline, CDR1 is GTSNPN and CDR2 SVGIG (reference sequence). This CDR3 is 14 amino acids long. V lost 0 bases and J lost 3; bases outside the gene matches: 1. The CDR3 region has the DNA TGTGCCTGGAGTGTGCTAGCGGACACCGGGGAGCTGTTTTTT. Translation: CAWSVLADTGELFF.

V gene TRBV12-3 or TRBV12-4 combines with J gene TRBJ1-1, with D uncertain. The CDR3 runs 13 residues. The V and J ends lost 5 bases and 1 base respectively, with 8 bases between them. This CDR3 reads CASSPSGNTEAFF. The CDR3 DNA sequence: TGTGCCAGCAGTCCCTCAGGGAACACTGAAGCTTTCTTT.

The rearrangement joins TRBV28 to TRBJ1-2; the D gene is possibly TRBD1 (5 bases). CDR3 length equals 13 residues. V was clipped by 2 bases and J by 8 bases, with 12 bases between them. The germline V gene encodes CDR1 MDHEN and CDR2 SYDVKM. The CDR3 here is CASSLGLGRGYTF. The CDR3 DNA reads TGTGCCAGCAGTTTAGGGCTGGGGCGAGGCTACACCTTC.

The CDR3 DNA reads TGTGCCAGCAGCTTGGACAGCAACTATGGCTACACCTTC. Protein sequence: CASSLDSNYGYTF. The chain uses TRBV5-5 and TRBJ1-2; no reliable D call. CDR3 size: 13 residues. Trimming removed 0 bases from V and 2 bases from J, with 5 bases in between. Germline V gives CDR1 SGHKS, CDR2 YYEKEE (reference sequence).

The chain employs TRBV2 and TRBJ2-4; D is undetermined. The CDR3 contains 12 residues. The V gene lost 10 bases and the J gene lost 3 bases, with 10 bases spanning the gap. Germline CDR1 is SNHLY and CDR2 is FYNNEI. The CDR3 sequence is CATVGSKNIQYF. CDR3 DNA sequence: TGTGCCACTGTGGGCAGCAAAAACATTCAGTACTTC.

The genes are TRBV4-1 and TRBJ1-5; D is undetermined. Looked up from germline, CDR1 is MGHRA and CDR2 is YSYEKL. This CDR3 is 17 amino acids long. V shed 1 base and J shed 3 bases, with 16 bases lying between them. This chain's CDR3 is CASSQGASHRLNQPQHF. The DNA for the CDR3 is TGCGCCAGCAGCCAAGGAGCATCGCACCGCCTCAATCAGCCCCAGCATTTT.

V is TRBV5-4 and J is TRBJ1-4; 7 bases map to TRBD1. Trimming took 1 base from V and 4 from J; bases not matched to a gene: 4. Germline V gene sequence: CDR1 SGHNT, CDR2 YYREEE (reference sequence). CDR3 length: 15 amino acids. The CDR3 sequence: CASSLPGTDNEKLFF. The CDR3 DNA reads TGTGCCAGCAGCTTGCCCGGGACAGATAATGAAAAACTGTTTTTT.

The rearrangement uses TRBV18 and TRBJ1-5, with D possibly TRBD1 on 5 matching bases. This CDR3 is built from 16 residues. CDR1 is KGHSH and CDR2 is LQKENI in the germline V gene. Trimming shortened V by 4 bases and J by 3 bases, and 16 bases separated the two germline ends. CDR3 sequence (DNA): TGTGCCAGCTCACACAACATAGACAGTTCCAATCAGCCCCAGCATTTT. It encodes CASSHNIDSSNQPQHF. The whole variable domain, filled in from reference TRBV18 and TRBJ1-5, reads NAGVMQNPRHLVRRRGQEARLRCSPMKGHSHVYWYRQLPEEGLKFMVYLQKENIIDESGMPKERFSAEFPKEGPSILRIQQVVRGDSAAYFCASSHNIDSSNQPQHFGDGTRLSIL.

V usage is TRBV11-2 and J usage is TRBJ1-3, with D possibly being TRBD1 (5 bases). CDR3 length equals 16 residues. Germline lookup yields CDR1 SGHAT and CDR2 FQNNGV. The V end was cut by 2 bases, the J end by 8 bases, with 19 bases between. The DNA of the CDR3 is TGTGCCAGCAGCTTAAACTGGGTGCTAGGGGAGGACACCATATATTTT. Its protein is CASSLNWVLGEDTIYF.

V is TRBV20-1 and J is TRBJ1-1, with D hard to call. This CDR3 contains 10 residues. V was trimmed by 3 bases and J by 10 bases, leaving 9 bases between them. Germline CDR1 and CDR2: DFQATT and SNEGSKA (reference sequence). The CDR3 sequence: CSARVERAFF. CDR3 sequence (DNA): TGCAGTGCTAGGGTAGAAAGAGCTTTCTTT.

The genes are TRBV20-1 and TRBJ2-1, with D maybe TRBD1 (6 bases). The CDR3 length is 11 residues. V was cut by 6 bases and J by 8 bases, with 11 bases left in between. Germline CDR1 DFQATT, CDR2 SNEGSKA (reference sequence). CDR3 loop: CSALTGYEQFF. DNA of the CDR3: TGCAGTGCATTAACAGGGTATGAGCAGTTCTTC.